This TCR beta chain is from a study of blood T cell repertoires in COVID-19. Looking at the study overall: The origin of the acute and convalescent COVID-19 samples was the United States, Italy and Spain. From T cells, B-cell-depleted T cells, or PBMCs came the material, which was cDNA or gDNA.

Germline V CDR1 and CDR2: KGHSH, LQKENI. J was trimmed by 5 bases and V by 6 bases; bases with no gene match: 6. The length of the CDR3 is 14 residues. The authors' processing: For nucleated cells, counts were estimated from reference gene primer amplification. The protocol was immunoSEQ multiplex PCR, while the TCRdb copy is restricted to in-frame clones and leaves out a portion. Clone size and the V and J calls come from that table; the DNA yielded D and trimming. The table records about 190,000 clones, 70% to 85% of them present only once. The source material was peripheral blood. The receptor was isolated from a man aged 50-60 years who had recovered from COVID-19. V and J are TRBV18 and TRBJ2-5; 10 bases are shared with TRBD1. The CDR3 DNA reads TGTGCCAGCTCCCCCGGGACAGGGGACGAGACCCAGTACTTC. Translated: CASSPGTGDETQYF. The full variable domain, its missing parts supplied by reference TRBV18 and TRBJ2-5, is NAGVMQNPRHLVRRRGQEARLRCSPMKGHSHVYWYRQLPEEGLKFMVYLQKENIIDESGMPKERFSAEFPKEGPSILRIQQVVRGDSAAYFCASSPGTGDETQYFGPGTRLLVL.